Listed below are T cell receptor beta chains from one sample, sequenced in a study of T cell changes during pregnancy in multiple sclerosis. Repertoires were generated with immunoSEQ multiplex PCR, while TCRdb's copy carries only in-frame clones and drops some. The table has about 60,000 clones, around nine tenths seen once; the top ten hold about 0.9%. The specimen comprised peripheral blood, sampled before pregnancy. The receptors derive from a female donor with multiple sclerosis, enrolled in a pregnancy study. Each CDR3 is given with its conserved first and last residue. The D gene is left open where the match is weak. Where a row states a size, it is once, few, many or the class of an expanded clone; other rows omit it.

j_gene,d_gene,abundance,v_gene,CDR3nt,CDR3aa
TRBJ1-1,.,.,TRBV5-5,TGTGCCAGCAGCTTGGCTCGGAACACTGAAGCTTTCTTT,CASSLARNTEAFF
TRBJ2-2,TRBD2,.,TRBV4-3,TGCGCCAGCAGCCAAGATGAATTGGCTAGCGGGAACACCGGGGAGCTGTTTTTT,CASSQDELASGNTGELFF
TRBJ1-6,TRBD1,few,TRBV2,TGTGCCAGCAGGCAAATGACAGGGCGGAATTCACCCCTCCACTTT,CASRQMTGRNSPLHF
TRBJ1-3,.,.,TRBV19,TGTGCCAGTAGTGAGGCCGATCAAACTTTCTCTGGAAACACCATATATTTT,CASSEADQTFSGNTIYF
TRBJ1-1,.,.,TRBV2,TGTGCCAGCCGCGAGGAGTGGAACACTGAAGCTTTCTTT,CASREEWNTEAFF
TRBJ2-6,.,.,TRBV9,TGTGCCAGCAGCCTCCTTGGGGCCAACGTCCTGACTTTC,CASSLLGANVLTF
TRBJ2-7,TRBD1,.,TRBV7-9,TGTGCCAGCAGCTCTCCCCGGGACAGGGTCTCCTACGAGCAGTACTTC,CASSSPRDRVSYEQYF
TRBJ1-2,.,.,TRBV19,TGTGCCAGTAGTATCGGCCAGGGCTATGGCTACACCTTC,CASSIGQGYGYTF
TRBJ2-3,.,.,TRBV7-8,TGTGCCAGCAGCTTAAGGTGGGCGGGGACAGATACGCAGTATTTT,CASSLRWAGTDTQYF
TRBJ1-6,.,.,TRBV11-2,TGTGCCAGCAGCTTAGAGGAGACAGGCAATGGTCGGTATAATTCACCCCTCCACTTT,CASSLEETGNGRYNSPLHF
TRBJ1-6,TRBD1,.,TRBV5-6,TGTGCCAGCAGCGACGGGACAGCCTATAATTCACCCCTCCACTTT,CASSDGTAYNSPLHF
TRBJ2-7,TRBD1,.,TRBV7-9,TGTGCCAGCAGCTCAGAGCAGGGGGCTCTAGCCTACGAGCAGTACTTC,CASSSEQGALAYEQYF
TRBJ1-6,.,.,TRBV19,TGTGCCAGTAGTATCGCCACAGGGCTATCACCCCTCCACTTT,CASSIATGLSPLHF
TRBJ2-7,.,.,TRBV5-4,TGTGCCAGCAGCTTCAGTTCCTACGAGCAGTACTTC,CASSFSSYEQYF
TRBJ2-7,.,.,TRBV7-2,TGTGCCAGCAGCTTAGGGGGGGTCGTGCAGTACTTC,CASSLGGVVQYF
TRBJ2-1,TRBD2,.,TRBV7-2,TGTGCCAGCAGCCCGGGGACTAGCGGGGGGAGGCAGCAGTTCTTC,CASSPGTSGGRQQFF
TRBJ2-7,TRBD1,.,TRBV29-1,TGCAGCGCACGACAGGGAAGCGGATACGAGCAGTACTTC,CSARQGSGYEQYF
TRBJ2-3,TRBD2,once,TRBV9,TGTGCCAGCAGCGTGCGGGGGGATACCACAGATACGCAGTATTTT,CASSVRGDTTDTQYF
TRBJ1-1,TRBD1,.,TRBV25-1,TGTGCCAGCAGTACTTGGGGGGGACAGGGGAACACTGAAGCTTTCTTT,CASSTWGGQGNTEAFF
TRBJ1-1,.,.,TRBV4-1,TGCGCCAGCAGCCAAGAACGGGCCAGGGTAGGAACTGAAGCTTTCTTT,CASSQERARVGTEAFF
TRBJ2-6,.,.,TRBV5-4,TGTGCCAGCAGACTCGACTTCTCTGGGGCCAACGTCCTGACTTTC,CASRLDFSGANVLTF
TRBJ2-3,.,.,TRBV5-5,TGTGCCAGCAGCAGCGGTTATAGCACAGATACGCAGTATTTT,CASSSGYSTDTQYF
TRBJ2-3,TRBD2,.,TRBV4-3,TGCGCCAGCAGCCAAGGTAGCGGGGGGACAGATACGCAGTATTTT,CASSQGSGGTDTQYF
TRBJ2-7,TRBD1,.,TRBV7-2,TGTGCCAGCAGCAGGGACAGACTTCCTGCCGAGCAGTACTTC,CASSRDRLPAEQYF
TRBJ1-3,.,.,TRBV2,TGTGCCAGCAGGGGCCCCGGGACAAGGTTCTCTGGAAACACCATATATTTT,CASRGPGTRFSGNTIYF
TRBJ1-2,TRBD1,once,TRBV19,TGTGCCAGTAGTCCCCGGAAGGGACAGGGGATCAATGGCTACACCTTC,CASSPRKGQGINGYTF
TRBJ1-2,TRBD1,.,TRBV6-6,TGTGCCAGCAGTTATTACCGGACAGGGGACTATGGCTACACCTTC,CASSYYRTGDYGYTF
TRBJ2-7,.,.,TRBV29-1,TGCAGCGTTGAAGCGAAGGACAGTGCCTACGAGCAGTACTTC,CSVEAKDSAYEQYF
TRBJ2-3,TRBD2,.,TRBV9,TGTGCCAGCAGCGTAGAAAAGCGGGGGGGAGCTAGTAGCACAGATACGCAGTATTTT,CASSVEKRGGASSTDTQYF
TRBJ2-5,TRBD1,.,TRBV7-2,TGTGCCAGCAGCTTTAACAGGGGGAGAGGGGAGACCCAGTACTTC,CASSFNRGRGETQYF
TRBJ2-3,.,.,TRBV30,TGTGCCTGGAGCGGGACTCACCTCACAGATACGCAGTATTTT,CAWSGTHLTDTQYF
TRBJ2-1,.,.,TRBV21-1,TGTGCCAGCAGCAAAGCGCTCGAGGTCGATCCCTACAATGAGCAGTTCTTC,CASSKALEVDPYNEQFF
TRBJ2-1,TRBD1,.,TRBV5-4,TGTGCCAGCCGTCGGGACAGGGGGTACAATGAGCAGTTCTTC,CASRRDRGYNEQFF
TRBJ1-2,TRBD1,once,TRBV6-5,TGTGCCAGCAGGGACAGGGTCCGGGGTGGCTACACCTTC,CASRDRVRGGYTF
TRBJ2-2,TRBD1,.,TRBV9,TGTGCCAGCAGCTCGGGACAGGGGTCCGGGGAGCTGTTTTTT,CASSSGQGSGELFF
TRBJ2-3,TRBD2,.,TRBV5-4,TGTGCCAGCAGCTTGGGCGGGGGACCCCGCACAGATACGCAGTATTTT,CASSLGGGPRTDTQYF
TRBJ2-7,.,.,TRBV12-2,TGTGCAAGTCGCCCAGGTTGGGTAACCTACGAGCAGTACTTC,CASRPGWVTYEQYF
TRBJ1-2,TRBD1,.,TRBV7-2,TGTGCCAGCAGCTTACATGGGACAGGGGGCAAAGGCTACACCTTC,CASSLHGTGGKGYTF
TRBJ2-5,.,.,TRBV18,TGTGCCAGCTCTCTGAACGGGCAGGGGTTGGAGACCCAGTACTTC,CASSLNGQGLETQYF
TRBJ1-1,.,once,TRBV7-2,TGTGCCAGCACCACTCGCAAGAACACTGAAGCTTTCTTT,CASTTRKNTEAFF
TRBJ1-5,.,.,TRBV4-1,TGCGCCAGCAGCCACCCGGAGGGAGCGGGGGGCAATCAGCCCCAGCATTTT,CASSHPEGAGGNQPQHF
TRBJ2-7,.,.,TRBV7-3,TGTGCCAGCAGCTCGATTAGGGGCGAGCAGTACTTC,CASSSIRGEQYF
TRBJ2-2,.,.,TRBV21-1,TGTGCCAGCAGCAAATCTCAGGGTTACACCGGGGAGCTGTTTTTT,CASSKSQGYTGELFF
TRBJ1-2,.,few,TRBV7-9,TGTGCCAGCAGCTTGGACTTTAACTATGGCTACACCTTC,CASSLDFNYGYTF
TRBJ2-5,TRBD2,.,TRBV10-2,TGCGCCAGCAGTGAGCTCCTGGGACTAGCTAGGGAGACCCAGTACTTC,CASSELLGLARETQYF
TRBJ1-1,TRBD1,.,TRBV18,TGTGCCAGCTCATCCCTACCCGGGACAGCTATGAACACTGAAGCTTTCTTT,CASSSLPGTAMNTEAFF
TRBJ2-7,TRBD2,once,TRBV6-6,TGTGCCAGCAGTTCCGCTAGCGGGGGTGTCTACGAGCAGTACTTC,CASSSASGGVYEQYF
TRBJ2-6,TRBD1,few,TRBV2,TGTGCCGGCACGACAGGGGGCTCTGGGGCCAACGTCCTGACTTTC,CAGTTGGSGANVLTF
TRBJ1-2,TRBD1,.,TRBV4-1,TGCGCCAGCAGCCAAGATTCGGGACAGGGAGGCCCCCGGACCGGCTACACCTTC,CASSQDSGQGGPRTGYTF
TRBJ1-2,.,.,TRBV4-3,TGCGCCAGCAGCCAAGCGGGGGGCCCTTCTTTTGGCTACACCTTC,CASSQAGGPSFGYTF
TRBJ1-2,.,few,TRBV6-5,TGTGCCAGCAGTTTAGGAGGAACCTATGGCTACACCTTC,CASSLGGTYGYTF
TRBJ2-5,TRBD2,.,TRBV5-6,TGTGCCAGCAGCGCTCGGACTAGCGGGACGGGGTTCGGCGAGACCCAGTACTTC,CASSARTSGTGFGETQYF
TRBJ2-1,TRBD2,once,TRBV4-2,TGTGCCAGCAGCTTGGCGGGGGGGCTGAGGTATGAGCAGTTCTTC,CASSLAGGLRYEQFF
TRBJ2-6,.,.,TRBV25-1,TGTGCCAGCAGTGTAGCCACCTCTGGGGCCAACGTCCTGACTTTC,CASSVATSGANVLTF